These 11 T cell receptor beta chains were all obtained from the same sample, sequenced in a study of tumor-infiltrating lymphocytes in localized non-small cell lung cancer. Assay: immunoSEQ multiplex PCR; the TCRdb copy retains only in-frame clones and omits some. The table shows approximately 7,400 clones, with under 80% occurring only once. What was sequenced was uninvolved lung tissue not adjacent to the tumor. These TCRs come from a human donor with non-small cell lung cancer.

V gene TRBV5-1 combines with J gene TRBJ2-1; D ambiguous. Trimming removed 0 bases at V and 3 bases at J, with 10 bases between. The CDR3 totals 15 residues. In germline, CDR1 is SGHRS, CDR2 YFSETQ. CDR3 sequence reads: CASSLEVNFYNEQFF. The CDR3 DNA reads as TGCGCCAGCAGCTTGGAGGTGAATTTCTACAATGAGCAGTTCTTC.

The chain combines TRBV6-4 with TRBJ2-2; 9 bases are shared with TRBD1. V was clipped by 7 bases and J by 1 base; unmatched bases: 1. Looked up from germline, CDR1 is MRHNA and CDR2 is SNTAGT. The CDR3 spans 14 residues. This chain's CDR3 is CASKGQGNTGELFF. CDR3 bases: TGTGCCAGCAAGGGACAGGGGAACACCGGGGAGCTGTTTTTT.

CDR3: CASRDTNYGYTF. Here the CDR3 DNA reads TGTGCCAGCAGAGACACTAACTATGGCTACACCTTC. The chain combines TRBV6-5 with TRBJ1-2; the D is unclear. Germline V gene sequence: CDR1 MNHEY, CDR2 SVGAGI. The ends were cut back, 6 bases at V and 0 bases at J, with 5 bases in the middle. The CDR3 loop spans 12 amino acids.

This clone was observed a few times. The rearrangement links TRBV11-3 to TRBJ1-1; D remains unclear. Deletions cut 0 bases from V and 11 bases from J, with 7 bases between. The CDR3 totals 11 residues. The germline V gene encodes CDR1 SGHNT and CDR2 YENEEA. The CDR3 sequence: CASSLDIKAFF. The CDR3 nucleotides read TGTGCCAGCAGCTTAGATATCAAGGCTTTCTTT.

V gene TRBV4-3 combines with J gene TRBJ1-4; D unresolved. Trimming cost V 0 bases and J 4 bases, with 9 bases left between them. This CDR3 spans 15 amino acids. Germline CDR1 is LGHNA and CDR2 is YSLEER. In DNA, the CDR3 is TGCGCCAGCAGCCAAGATCGACGGATTAATGAAAAACTGTTTTTT. It translates to CASSQDRRINEKLFF.

In its sample, this clone was seen a few times. This sequence joins TRBV4-1 and TRBJ2-1; D might be TRBD1 (6 bases). Deletions cut 0 bases from V and 5 bases from J, with 8 bases between. CDR1 and CDR2 (germline): MGHRA, YSYEKL. This CDR3 has 14 residues. For the CDR3, the DNA is TGCGCCAGCAGCCAAGATCAGGGGAACAATGAGCAGTTCTTC. Encoded protein: CASSQDQGNNEQFF.

The rearrangement uses TRBV9 and TRBJ2-5; 7 bases agree with TRBD2. CDR1 SGDLS and CDR2 YYNGEE come from the germline V gene. CDR3 length: 14 residues. After removal of 2 bases from V and 0 bases from J, the junction contained 1 base not matched to a gene. The chain's CDR3 is CASSVTSDQETQYF. DNA of the CDR3: TGTGCCAGCAGCGTCACTAGCGACCAAGAGACCCAGTACTTC.

This chain links TRBV5-4 with TRBJ2-7; D may correspond to TRBD1 or TRBD2 (5 bases each). Germline CDR1 is SGHNT and CDR2 is YYREEE (reference sequence). Trimming removed 4 bases at V and 2 bases at J, with 13 bases between. The length of the CDR3 is 14 residues. CDR3 amino acids: CASSARDGAYEQYF. The CDR3, as DNA: TGTGCCAGCAGCGCCCGGGACGGAGCCTACGAGCAGTACTTC. Combining the CDR3 with reference TRBV5-4 and TRBJ2-7 gives the whole variable domain ETGVTQSPTHLIKTRGQQVTLRCSSQSGHNTVSWYQQALGQGPQFIFQYYREEENGRGNFPPRFSGLQFPNYSSELNVNALELDDSALYLCASSARDGAYEQYFGPGTRLTVT.

The chain combines TRBV4-2 with TRBJ1-5, with 8 bases matching TRBD1. The germline V gene encodes CDR1 LGHNA and CDR2 YNFKEQ. The CDR3 is 17 amino acids. The ends lost 0 bases at V and 7 bases at J; junction bases unmatched: 11. The CDR3 sequence is CASSQEGQGAQRQPQHF. The CDR3 DNA reads as TGTGCCAGCAGCCAAGAGGGGCAGGGGGCGCAACGGCAGCCCCAGCATTTT.

Concerning this clone itself: One end of the junction does not line up with germline, which may come from a read error. The chain has TRBV5-5 and TRBJ2-7, with D maybe TRBD2 (5 bases). CDR1 is SGHKS and CDR2 is YYEKEE in the germline V gene (reference sequence). This CDR3 region has 13 residues. The CDR3 bases are TGCGCCAGCAGCCAAGCTGGAGCGGACGAGCAGTACTTC. Translation: CASSQAGADEQYF.

CDR3 sequence (DNA): TGTGCCTGGAGCGGCGGGACGGCTGGAAACACCATATATTTT. It translates to CAWSGGTAGNTIYF. The chain joins TRBV30 to TRBJ1-3; perhaps TRBD1 as D (5 bases). Germline loops: CDR1 GTSNPN, CDR2 SVGIG (reference sequence). The CDR3 loop spans 14 amino acids. V lost 3 bases and J lost 2, with 11 bases in between.